This record looks at one T cell receptor (beta chain) sequence and its context. This sample stems from a study of PD-L1 blockade in urothelial cancer. Study as a whole: Analyses used blood from 3 weeks (second dose) and 6 weeks after treatment start.

Each PCR had synthetic TCR analog templates added to it as a spike-in. Some clones are missing from TCRdb's copy, which holds only in-frame ones; the method was immunoSEQ multiplex PCR. The sample lists 32,000 or so clones; approximately 87% were seen once. Time point denoted: pretreatment peripheral blood. Per germline, CDR1 MNHNY and CDR2 SVGAGI (reference sequence). There are 15 residues in the CDR3. Trimming cost V 6 bases and J 1 base; bases outside gene matches: 2. The TCR originated in a man in his sixties with urothelial cancer. The source material was PBMCs, sampled around atezolizumab (anti-PD-L1) treatment. The J gene is TRBJ2-5, the V gene TRBV6-6, with 13 positions matching TRBD2. The CDR3 region is CASRGTSGIQETQYF. The DNA for the CDR3 is TGTGCCAGCAGAGGGACTAGCGGGATCCAAGAGACCCAGTACTTC.